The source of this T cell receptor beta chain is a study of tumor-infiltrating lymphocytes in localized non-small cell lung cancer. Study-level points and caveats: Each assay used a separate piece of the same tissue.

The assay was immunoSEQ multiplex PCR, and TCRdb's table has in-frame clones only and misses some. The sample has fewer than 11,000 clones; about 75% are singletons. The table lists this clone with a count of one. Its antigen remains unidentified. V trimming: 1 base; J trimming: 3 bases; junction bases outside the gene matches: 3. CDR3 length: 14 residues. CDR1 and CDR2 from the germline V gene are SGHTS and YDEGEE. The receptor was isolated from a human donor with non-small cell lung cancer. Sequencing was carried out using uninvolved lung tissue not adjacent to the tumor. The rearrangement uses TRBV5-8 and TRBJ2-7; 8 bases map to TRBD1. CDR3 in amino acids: CASSLSGQGYEQYF. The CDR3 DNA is TGTGCCAGCAGCTTGTCTGGACAGGGCTACGAGCAGTACTTC.